This T cell receptor (beta chain) was recorded in a study of OX40 agonist ivuxolimab in advanced cancers. Study at large: Patients' therapy was ivuxolimab, an antibody that acts as an agonist of OX40 (CD134). Patients got intravenous ivuxolimab at 0.01 to 10 mg/kg every 2 weeks. One patient with hepatocellular carcinoma and two with cutaneous melanoma, three in all, had partial responses. The study, taken as a whole, reports: Clones of CD4+ and CD8+ blood T cells grew by week 6 at doses of 0.1 to 3.0 mg/kg.

Points on this clone: Its antigen remains unidentified.

Produced via immunoSEQ multiplex PCR; TCRdb's table is partial and in-frame only. The sample has approximately 89,000 clones, more than 70% seen once. J gave up 3 bases and V 2 bases, and 7 bases lay outside the gene matches. The germline gives CDR1 SGHTA, CDR2 FQGNSA. This CDR3 is 16 amino acids long. V gene TRBV7-2 combines with J gene TRBJ2-1; 7 bases are a match to TRBD1. The origin of this receptor is an adult with an advanced solid tumor such as melanoma, head and neck, liver or kidney cancer. Sequenced here: CD4+ or CD8+ T cells sorted from blood, sampled in a trial of the OX40 agonist ivuxolimab. The CDR3 DNA follows: TGTGCCAGCAGCTTACGACAGGGACGGGGCTACAATGAGCAGTTCTTC. Protein sequence: CASSLRQGRGYNEQFF.